The 20 T cell receptor beta chains below all came from one sample that was sequenced in a study of OX40 agonist ivuxolimab in advanced cancers. Here immunoSEQ multiplex PCR was the method, and the copy in TCRdb shows in-frame clones only, minus some. The sample yields some 59,000 clones, roughly 88% seen once. Sequenced here: CD4+ or CD8+ T cells sorted from blood, sampled in a trial of the OX40 agonist ivuxolimab. Receptor source: an adult with an advanced solid tumor such as melanoma, head and neck, liver or kidney cancer.

This chain connects TRBV6-5 to TRBJ1-5; possibly TRBD1 for D (5 bases). This CDR3 spans 15 amino acids. With 7 bases removed from V and 5 bases from J, the gap between germline ends came to 18 bases. Germline lookup yields CDR1 MNHEY and CDR2 SVGAGI. The CDR3 sequence: CASKGLAVGDQPQHF. The CDR3 DNA reads TGTGCCAGCAAGGGGTTGGCGGTTGGGGATCAGCCCCAGCATTTT.

The rearrangement uses TRBV18 and TRBJ1-4; the D gene is possibly TRBD1 (5 bases). This CDR3 has 17 amino acids. V gave up 2 bases and J gave up 0 bases, with 13 bases separating them. Per germline, CDR1 KGHSH and CDR2 LQKENI. CDR3 in DNA: TGTGCCAGCTCACCAAGCGGGGGACGGGCAACTAATGAAAAACTGTTTTTT. Amino acids: CASSPSGGRATNEKLFF.

The gene calls are TRBV6-1 and TRBJ1-4; D unresolved. Germline CDR1 and CDR2: MNHNS and SASEGT. Trimming shortened V by 2 bases and J by 14 bases, and 12 bases separated the two germline ends. This CDR3 has 12 residues. The CDR3 sequence: CASSEWSFELFF. The CDR3 DNA sequence: TGTGCCAGCAGTGAATGGTCCTTCGAGCTGTTTTTT.

The rearrangement uses TRBV5-1 and TRBJ2-3; tentative D call: TRBD2 (5 bases). The CDR3 runs 14 residues. V was cut by 4 bases and J by 5 bases, with 14 bases left in between. Per germline, CDR1 SGHRS and CDR2 YFSETQ. CDR3 DNA: TGCGCCAGCAGCCCAGGATCGGGGTTAGATACGCAGTATTTT. It translates to CASSPGSGLDTQYF.

The rearrangement uses TRBV19 and TRBJ1-3, with a weak D call TRBD1 (5 bases). V dropped 6 bases and J dropped 2 bases, with 14 bases sitting between them. The CDR3 consists of 15 residues. Germline loops: CDR1 LNHDA, CDR2 SQIVND (reference sequence). CDR3: CASSEDRKTGNTIYF. The CDR3, as DNA: TGTGCCAGTAGCGAAGACAGAAAAACTGGAAACACCATATATTTT.

V usage is TRBV28 and J usage is TRBJ2-2; D tentatively reads TRBD1 or TRBD2 (6 bases each). Germline lookup yields CDR1 MDHEN and CDR2 SYDVKM. V was shortened by 6 bases and J by 6 bases, with 14 bases between the two germline ends. CDR3 length equals 14 residues. CDR3 residues: CASRLGGPAGELFF. In DNA, the CDR3 is TGTGCCAGCAGACTGGGGGGCCCAGCCGGGGAGCTGTTTTTT. The full variable domain, with the rest looked up from reference TRBV28 and TRBJ2-2, is DVKVTQSSRYLVKRTGEKVFLECVQDMDHENMFWYRQDPGLGLRLIYFSYDVKMKEKGDIPEGYSVSREKKERFSLILESASTNQTSMYLCASRLGGPAGELFFGEGSRLTVL.

This clone is a singleton in its sample. J is TRBJ2-7 and V is TRBV9; D unresolved. Germline assignment: CDR1 SGDLS and CDR2 YYNGEE. V lost 3 bases to trimming and J lost 6 bases, with 10 bases between them. The CDR3 spans 12 residues. As DNA, the CDR3 is TGTGCCAGCAGCGGCGCAGGATCCGAGCAGTACTTC. The encoded protein is CASSGAGSEQYF. The variable domain in full, with the rest retrieved from reference TRBV9 and TRBJ2-7, is DSGVTQTPKHLITATGQRVTLRCSPRSGDLSVYWYQQSLDQGLQFLIQYYNGEERAKGNILERFSAQQFPDLHSELNLSSLELGDSALYFCASSGAGSEQYFGPGTRLTVT.

The V and J genes are TRBV6-6 and TRBJ1-1, with D possibly being TRBD1 (6 bases). In germline, CDR1 is MNHNY, CDR2 SVGAGI (reference sequence). V dropped 0 bases and J dropped 5 bases, with 13 bases sitting between them. The CDR3 is 15 residues long. CDR3 protein: CASSYSMGGWTEAFF. The CDR3 DNA reads TGTGCCAGCAGTTACTCGATGGGGGGCTGGACTGAAGCTTTCTTT.

J is TRBJ2-5 and V is TRBV6-1; D could derive from TRBD1 or TRBD2 (5 bases each). The V gene's germline CDR1 is MNHNS and CDR2 SASEGT. CDR3 length equals 12 residues. The V and J ends lost 8 bases and 1 base respectively, with 8 bases between them. CDR3 sequence reads: CASGTPQETQYF. CDR3 nucleotide sequence: TGTGCCAGCGGGACCCCCCAAGAGACCCAGTACTTC.

This chain uses TRBV6-1 with TRBJ1-1; D unresolved. Germline loops: CDR1 MNHNS, CDR2 SASEGT. The CDR3 is 14 amino acids. Trimming removed 2 bases at V and 7 bases at J, with 14 bases between. The CDR3, as DNA: TGTGCCAGCAGTGAAATACTAGCCCGTCTTGAAGCTTTCTTT. Translated, it gives CASSEILARLEAFF.

This clone was counted a single time. The V and J genes are TRBV4-3 and TRBJ1-1, with D tentatively TRBD1 (6 bases). The CDR3 totals 15 residues. The ends were cut back, 3 bases at V and 2 bases at J, with 13 bases in the middle. Germline CDR1 reads LGHNA; CDR2 reads YSLEER. CDR3: CASSQYRATNTEAFF. The CDR3 coding sequence is TGCGCCAGCAGCCAGTACAGGGCAACTAACACTGAAGCTTTCTTT.

Only a few counts were recorded for this clone. The V and J genes are TRBV10-3 and TRBJ2-7; 7 bases line up with TRBD1. Germline V lookup: CDR1 ENHRY, CDR2 SYGVKD. The CDR3 consists of 14 residues. The V segment lost 0 bases and the J segment 2 bases; nucleotides outside the gene matches: 1. CDR3 in amino acids: CAISESGTAYEQYF. DNA for the CDR3: TGTGCCATCAGTGAGTCCGGGACAGCCTACGAGCAGTACTTC.

This clone was seen just once. The rearrangement links TRBV5-4 to TRBJ2-5, with 10 bases matching TRBD2. CDR1 is SGHNT and CDR2 is YYREEE in the germline V gene (reference sequence). CDR3 size: 16 residues. The trim removed 4 bases at V and 5 bases at J, leaving 11 bases unmatched. CDR3 region: CASSGPSAGGEETQYF. The DNA of the CDR3 is TGTGCCAGCAGCGGGCCGTCAGCGGGGGGGGAGGAGACCCAGTACTTC.

V usage is TRBV29-1 and J usage is TRBJ2-5; D is unresolved. V lost 7 bases and J 1 base, leaving 10 bases between the germline ends. Germline V gene sequence: CDR1 SQVTM, CDR2 ANQGSEA. The CDR3 runs to 12 residues. CDR3 region: CSAVRSQETQYF. The DNA for the CDR3 is TGCAGCGCTGTCCGCAGCCAAGAGACCCAGTACTTC.

The chain joins TRBV7-3 to TRBJ2-2; possible D gene TRBD1, 5 bases. The V end lost 5 bases, the J end lost 0 bases, and 10 bases lay between the germline ends. CDR3 length equals 15 residues. Germline lookup yields CDR1 SGHTA and CDR2 FQGTGA. The CDR3: CASSPRQTNTGELFF. In nucleotides, the CDR3 is TGTGCCAGCAGCCCTCGACAGACGAACACCGGGGAGCTGTTTTTT.

V is TRBV5-4 and J is TRBJ2-5, with D hard to call. Trimming took 4 bases from V and 2 from J, leaving 15 bases between them. Per germline, CDR1 SGHNT and CDR2 YYREEE (reference sequence). CDR3 size: 15 residues. CDR3 residues: CASSPDGLGQETQYF. DNA for the CDR3: TGTGCCAGCAGCCCCGATGGGCTTGGGCAAGAGACCCAGTACTTC.

The rearrangement links TRBV18 to TRBJ2-2; 13 bases fit TRBD2. This CDR3 has 17 residues. V was clipped by 3 bases and J by 2 bases; unmatched bases: 3. Germline values: CDR1 KGHSH, CDR2 LQKENI. CDR3 sequence (DNA): TGTGCCAGCTCACCGAGGACTAGCGGGGGTAACACCGGGGAGCTGTTTTTT. Encoded protein: CASSPRTSGGNTGELFF.

V is TRBV5-1 and J is TRBJ1-2; 8 nucleotides match TRBD1. The CDR3 covers 18 residues. Germline lookup yields CDR1 SGHRS and CDR2 YFSETQ. V shed 3 bases and J 4 bases; nucleotides not matched to a gene: 17. Written as DNA, the CDR3 is TGCGCCAGCAGCTCGGACTTATCCGGACAGGGCCGGGGCTATGGCTACACCTTC. Translation gives CASSSDLSGQGRGYGYTF.

The rearrangement links TRBV7-2 to TRBJ1-1; 10 nucleotides align to TRBD1. In germline, CDR1 is SGHTA, CDR2 FQGNSA. Losses at the gene ends were 5 bases for V and 5 bases for J; bases not matched to a gene: 8. This CDR3 region has 15 residues. DNA for the CDR3: TGTGCCAGCAGCCCCCGGACAGGGGGTGGGACTGAAGCTTTCTTT. Protein: CASSPRTGGGTEAFF.

This clone was recorded only once. The V call is TRBV27, the J call TRBJ2-1; 11 nucleotides match TRBD2. The CDR3 is 16 amino acids. Per germline, CDR1 MNHEY and CDR2 SMNVEV (reference sequence). The ends lost 2 bases at V and 4 bases at J; junction bases unmatched: 4. The CDR3 nucleotides read TGTGCCAGCAGTTTACCCACTAGCGGGGGATACAATGAGCAGTTCTTC. Protein product: CASSLPTSGGYNEQFF.